These 20 T cell receptor beta chains originate from one sample sequenced in a study of T-cell reconstitution after alpha-beta-depleted transplantation in children. Preparation of the TCRbeta library involved a method that used unique molecular identifiers. TCRdb recomputed calls from the PCR reads with MiXCR, one row per CDR3 protein. This sample yields some 440,000 distinct CDR3 sequences, of which 16% are seen a single time; just under 30% belongs to the top ten. This specimen was PBMCs, mostly from graft donor cells, taken 360 days after TCRalphabeta/CD19-depleted stem cell transplant. All receptors come from a boy under two years old who had a stem cell transplant for Wiskott-Aldrich syndrome, so the T cells may come from the graft donor.

In its sample, this clonotype was seen many times. The V gene is TRBV5-1, the J gene TRBJ2-3, with D tentatively TRBD2 (5 bases). Trimming left V 0 bases short and J 6 bases short, with 17 bases between. Germline V CDR1 and CDR2: SGHRS, YFSETQ. The CDR3 totals 16 residues. CDR3 nucleotide sequence: TGCGCCAGCAGCTTGGTGGCTAGCCTCACACACGATACGCAGTATTTT. Its translation is CASSLVASLTHDTQYF.

The rearrangement joins TRBV5-1 to TRBJ2-1; 7 bases fit TRBD1. This CDR3 is built from 16 residues. V was pared by 4 bases and J by 5 bases, with 12 bases of the junction left unmatched. The germline CDR1 and CDR2 sequences are SGHRS and YFSETQ. CDR3 amino acids: CASSIPRDRKDNEQFF. In nucleotides, the CDR3 is TGCGCCAGCAGCATCCCCCGGGACAGAAAAGACAATGAGCAGTTCTTC.

The chain combines TRBV6-8 with TRBJ2-2, with 8 bases fitting TRBD1. Germline lookup yields CDR1 MNHGY and CDR2 SAAAGT. V lost 2 bases and J lost 6; bases outside the gene matches: 8. The CDR3 spans 16 residues. CDR3 in DNA: TGTGCCAGCAGTTACGCCCGGGACAGGTGCCCCGGGGAGCTGTTTTTT. Translating gives CASSYARDRCPGELFF.

The table lists this clonotype with many counts. The chain employs TRBV24-1 and TRBJ1-2, with D uncertain. Germline V gene lookup returns CDR1 KGHDR and CDR2 SFDVKD. The CDR3 covers 11 residues. Trimming took 5 bases from V and 4 from J, leaving 4 bases between them. The CDR3 DNA follows: TGTGCCACCAGTGCGGGCTATGGCTACACCTTC. It encodes CATSAGYGYTF.

Of note for this clonotype: A much larger clone lies one base from this, so it may be a read error. This chain joins TRBV6-1 and TRBJ2-2, with 8 bases matching TRBD2. The CDR3 covers 14 residues. V shed 8 bases and J 4 bases; nucleotides not matched to a gene: 6. Germline V gene sequence: CDR1 MNHNS, CDR2 SASEGT. CDR3 in DNA: TGTGCCAGCGAGAGCGGGGGTGCCACCGGGGAGCTGTTTTTT. It codes for CASESGGATGELFF.

This clonotype was seen more than once but under ten times. The gene calls are TRBV6-5 and TRBJ2-1; the match to TRBD2 covers 14 bases. Per germline, CDR1 MNHEY and CDR2 SVGAGI. V trimming: 2 bases; J trimming: 6 bases; junction bases outside the gene matches: 3. The CDR3 is made up of 16 amino acids. The CDR3 region is CASSYPGTSGSNEQFF. CDR3 DNA: TGTGCCAGCAGTTACCCAGGGACTAGCGGGAGCAATGAGCAGTTCTTC.

V and J are TRBV11-1 and TRBJ2-1; the D gene is possibly TRBD2 (6 bases). Deletions cut 6 bases from V and 0 bases from J, with 21 bases between. From germline, CDR1 is SGHAT and CDR2 FQDESV (reference sequence). This CDR3 has 18 amino acids. The CDR3 DNA is TGTGCCAGCAGAGACACGGAGGGATTGTGGGGCTCCTACAATGAGCAGTTCTTC. Its protein product is CASRDTEGLWGSYNEQFF.

This clonotype was seen more than once but under ten times. The CDR3 nucleotides are TGTGCCAGCAGTTTCATCTGGGTAGCCCCTCACAATGAGCAGTTCTTC. Amino acids: CASSFIWVAPHNEQFF. The chain recombines TRBV12-3 or TRBV12-4 with TRBJ2-1, with unresolved D. This CDR3 contains 16 residues. Trimming shortened V by 3 bases and J by 5 bases, and 17 bases separated the two germline ends.

This clonotype was observed a handful of times. The chain employs TRBV5-1 and TRBJ2-1; 7 nucleotides line up with TRBD1. CDR1 and CDR2 from the germline V gene are SGHRS and YFSETQ. With 4 bases clipped from V and 2 bases from J, the junction kept 6 bases outside the gene matches. CDR3 length equals 15 residues. Written as DNA, the CDR3 is TGCGCCAGCAGCCCGACAGGGATTCCCTACAATGAGCAGTTCTTC. Translated: CASSPTGIPYNEQFF. The whole variable domain, filled in from reference TRBV5-1 and TRBJ2-1, reads KAGVTQTPRYLIKTRGQQVTLSCSPISGHRSVSWYQQTPGQGLQFLFEYFSETQRNKGNFPGRFSGRQFSNSRSEMNVSTLELGDSALYLCASSPTGIPYNEQFFGPGTRLTVL.

This clonotype was observed many times. The chain links TRBV24-1 to TRBJ2-3, with D perhaps being TRBD1 or TRBD2 (5 bases each). Germline V gene lookup returns CDR1 KGHDR and CDR2 SFDVKD. The CDR3 consists of 15 residues. Trimming left V 4 bases short and J 1 base short, with 11 bases between. CDR3 sequence reads: CATSDRGDRTDTQYF. CDR3 coding DNA: TGTGCCACCAGTGACCGAGGGGACCGCACAGATACGCAGTATTTT.

This clonotype was counted at least ten times. The CDR3 nucleotides read TGTGCCAGCAGTGACCACGGGAACATTCAGTACTTC. Encoded protein: CASSDHGNIQYF. This sequence joins TRBV25-1 and TRBJ2-4; D is unclear. V was clipped by 3 bases and J by 7 bases, with 7 bases between them. Germline V lookup: CDR1 MGHDK, CDR2 SYGVNS. This CDR3 has 12 residues.

The chain joins TRBV28 to TRBJ2-5; D perhaps matches TRBD2 (6 bases). The V and J ends lost 4 bases and 4 bases respectively, with 22 bases between them. Per the germline V gene, CDR1 is MDHEN and CDR2 is SYDVKM. The CDR3 has 17 amino acids. CDR3 loop: CASSSHLGTPAGETQYF. As DNA, the CDR3 is TGTGCCAGCAGTTCCCACCTCGGGACTCCCGCTGGAGAGACCCAGTACTTC.

V and J are TRBV6-5 and TRBJ2-1; D is possibly TRBD1 (6 bases). The V end lost 0 bases, the J end lost 4 bases, and 13 bases lay between the germline ends. There are 16 residues in the CDR3. CDR1 MNHEY and CDR2 SVGAGI come from the germline V gene. The CDR3 coding sequence is TGTGCCAGCAGTTACTCGCTAGCCCAGGGGTACAATGAGCAGTTCTTC. This encodes CASSYSLAQGYNEQFF.

This chain joins TRBV5-8 and TRBJ2-1, with D perhaps matching TRBD2 (5 bases). This CDR3 has 17 residues. Per germline, CDR1 SGHTS and CDR2 YDEGEE. V was cut by 3 bases and J by 3 bases, with 19 bases left in between. The CDR3 coding sequence is TGTGCCAGCAGCTCCGCTGAGGGTTCGCCTTACTACAATGAGCAGTTCTTC. Protein sequence: CASSSAEGSPYYNEQFF.

The rearrangement uses TRBV4-1 and TRBJ2-7; 10 positions agree with TRBD1. The CDR3 extends over 16 amino acids. Germline V gene lookup returns CDR1 MGHRA and CDR2 YSYEKL. The ends lost 5 bases at V and 0 bases at J; junction bases unmatched: 7. CDR3 DNA: TGCGCCAGCAGCTTAAGCCGGGACAGGGGCTCCTACGAGCAGTACTTC. It encodes CASSLSRDRGSYEQYF.

The chain recombines TRBV5-6 with TRBJ2-5; D might be TRBD2 (7 bases). Germline values: CDR1 SGHDT, CDR2 YYEEEE. Between the trimmed V and J ends, which lost 6 bases and 14 bases, there was a span of 20 bases. This CDR3 is 12 amino acids long. In nucleotides, the CDR3 is TGTGCCAGCAACACCATCGGGGGGCCCTCATACTTC. Its translation: CASNTIGGPSYF. The full variable domain, in which reference TRBV5-6 and TRBJ2-5 provide the parts outside the CDR3, is DAGVTQSPTHLIKTRGQQVTLRCSPKSGHDTVSWYQQALGQGPQFIFQYYEEEERQRGNFPDRFSGHQFPNYSSELNVNALLLGDSALYLCASNTIGGPSYFGPGTRLLVL.

V gene TRBV10-3 combines with J gene TRBJ2-2; D gene ambiguous. CDR1 and CDR2 from the germline V gene are ENHRY and SYGVKD. This CDR3 spans 17 amino acids. Trimming removed 0 bases at V and 1 base at J, with 12 bases between. This CDR3 is CAISESTKDMNTGELFF. The CDR3 region has the DNA TGTGCCATCAGTGAGTCGACCAAGGATATGAACACCGGGGAGCTGTTTTTT.

This clonotype was detected a few times. The chain recombines TRBV20-1 with TRBJ2-1, with a possible D match to TRBD1 (7 bases). From germline, CDR1 is DFQATT and CDR2 SNEGSKA (reference sequence). There are 14 residues in the CDR3. The V end was cut by 3 bases, the J end by 10 bases, with 19 bases between. The DNA for the CDR3 is TGCAGTGCTAGCCCCCCTGGAGGGGGCGGCGAGCAGTTCTTC. Its translation is CSASPPGGGGEQFF.

In nucleotides, the CDR3 is TGTGCCAGCAGTTCAAGGACAGGGAGGGAGCAGTTCTTC. Residues: CASSSRTGREQFF. This chain connects TRBV6-2 or TRBV6-3 to TRBJ2-1; 8 positions agree with TRBD1. Looked up from germline, CDR1 is MNHEY and CDR2 is SVGEGT. The CDR3 loop spans 13 amino acids. After removal of 4 bases from V and 10 bases from J, the junction contained 6 bases not matched to a gene.

This chain links TRBV12-3 or TRBV12-4 with TRBJ2-3, with a weak D call TRBD2 (6 bases). V was trimmed by 6 bases and J by 4 bases, leaving 23 bases between them. This CDR3 contains 17 residues. CDR3 residues: CASSPPYGSSAPDTQYF. The CDR3 DNA reads as TGTGCCAGCAGCCCGCCCTACGGGAGTTCTGCACCAGATACGCAGTATTTT.